This passage covers 13 T cell receptor beta chains from one sample sequenced in a study of CD8+ T cells in alopecia areata. Isolated RNA was reverse transcribed into cDNA used as the sequencing template. Here immunoSEQ multiplex PCR was the method, and the copy in TCRdb shows in-frame clones only, minus some. The table shows roughly 120,000 clones, with about two fifths occurring only once. The specimen sequenced was CD4+ T cells sorted from blood. The receptors here all came from a human donor with alopecia areata.

The rearrangement links TRBV20-1 to TRBJ1-5; no definite D call. Germline V CDR1 and CDR2: DFQATT, SNEGSKA (reference sequence). CDR3 length: 11 residues. With 4 bases removed from V and 4 bases from J, the gap between germline ends came to 5 bases. CDR3 sequence reads: CSANLNQPQHF. CDR3 nucleotides: TGCAGTGCTAACCTTAATCAGCCCCAGCATTTT.

V gene TRBV4-3 combines with J gene TRBJ2-7, with D uncertain. CDR1 is LGHNA and CDR2 is YSLEER in the germline V gene. The CDR3 covers 15 residues. The V and J ends lost 1 base and 7 bases respectively, with 17 bases between them. Written as DNA, the CDR3 is TGCGCCAGCAGCCAAGGCCCCTCGAGTTCCGCGGAGCAGTACTTC. Its protein is CASSQGPSSSAEQYF.

This clone was counted a few times. The chain uses TRBV5-1 and TRBJ2-1; D is possibly TRBD1 or TRBD2 (5 bases each). This CDR3 region has 13 residues. CDR1 is SGHRS, CDR2 YFSETQ, per germline. V dropped 1 base and J dropped 7 bases, with 9 bases sitting between them. The CDR3 loop reads CASSLTGPNEQFF. The CDR3 DNA is TGCGCCAGCAGCTTGACGGGGCCTAATGAGCAGTTCTTC.

The gene calls are TRBV27 and TRBJ2-5; D is perhaps TRBD1 (6 bases). V was cut by 5 bases and J by 5 bases, with 21 bases left in between. The CDR3 has 16 residues. Germline V CDR1 and CDR2: MNHEY, SMNVEV (reference sequence). The CDR3 DNA is TGTGCCAGCAGTCCACGGGCTACCAGGGGTTTGGAGACCCAGTACTTC. It specifies CASSPRATRGLETQYF.

The chain links TRBV5-1 to TRBJ2-5, with TRBD2 matching 7 bases. CDR3 length: 17 amino acids. Germline assignment: CDR1 SGHRS and CDR2 YFSETQ. The V segment lost 3 bases and the J segment 4 bases; nucleotides outside the gene matches: 15. The CDR3 region is CASSYGPAGTTRETQYF. Here the CDR3 DNA reads TGCGCCAGCAGCTACGGACCAGCGGGAACAACAAGAGAGACCCAGTACTTC.

The rearrangement joins TRBV27 to TRBJ2-3; D perhaps matches TRBD1 (6 bases). V lost 1 base to trimming and J lost 4 bases, with 9 bases between them. This CDR3 is 14 amino acids long. Germline values: CDR1 MNHEY, CDR2 SMNVEV (reference sequence). The CDR3 spells CASSLFGGPDTQYF. The CDR3 nucleotides read TGTGCCAGCAGTTTATTTGGGGGCCCAGATACGCAGTATTTT.

The J gene is TRBJ2-4, the V gene TRBV7-8; no clear D gene. V lost 4 bases and J 9 bases, leaving 13 bases between the germline ends. The CDR3 extends over 13 amino acids. The germline V gene encodes CDR1 SGHVS and CDR2 FQNEAQ. The CDR3 reads CASSSRQNGIQYF. The DNA for the CDR3 is TGTGCCAGCAGCTCAAGGCAGAACGGCATTCAGTACTTC.

The rearrangement joins TRBV2 to TRBJ2-5, with TRBD2 identical over 9 bases. J was trimmed by 1 base and V by 5 bases; bases with no gene match: 5. This CDR3 has 15 amino acids. CDR1 is SNHLY and CDR2 is FYNNEI in the germline V gene. Written as DNA, the CDR3 is TGTGCCAGCAGTCGGCCTAGCGGGACCCAAGAGACCCAGTACTTC. The encoded protein is CASSRPSGTQETQYF.

This clone was counted a few times. This sequence joins TRBV21-1 and TRBJ2-1. TRBV21-1 is tagged as a pseudogene. This CDR3 is built from 9 residues. The CDR3 DNA sequence: TGTGCCAGCAGCAAAGTTGAGTTCTTC. It encodes CASSKVEFF.

The chain links TRBV29-1 to TRBJ2-7, with 7 bases matching TRBD1. After removal of 3 bases from V and 9 bases from J, the junction contained 14 bases not matched to a gene. From germline, CDR1 is SQVTM and CDR2 ANQGSEA. This CDR3 comprises 14 residues. The CDR3 bases are TGCAGCGTTGAGCATCCTCGACAGGGAGTAGGGCAGTACTTC. This sequence encodes CSVEHPRQGVGQYF.

This clone was observed many times. This chain connects TRBV23-1 to TRBJ2-7, with a possible D match to TRBD2 (5 bases). TRBV23-1 is filed as an ORF, its function uncertain. CDR3 length: 12 amino acids. The germline V and J ends were trimmed by 3 bases and 5 bases, with 8 bases remaining between them. CDR3 protein: CASSQRAHEQYF. CDR3 nucleotide sequence: TGCGCCAGCAGTCAGAGGGCCCACGAGCAGTACTTC.

V gene TRBV5-1 combines with J gene TRBJ2-7, with TRBD2 as a possible D gene (5 bases). CDR1 and CDR2 (germline): SGHRS, YFSETQ. V lost 0 bases, J lost 3 bases, and 13 bases lay in between. This CDR3 has 15 amino acids. The CDR3 loop is CASSLAESGSYEQYF. The DNA of the CDR3 is TGCGCCAGCAGCTTGGCAGAATCGGGGAGCTACGAGCAGTACTTC.

This clone was found a few times. This chain joins TRBV28 and TRBJ1-1, with D perhaps matching TRBD1 (5 bases). This CDR3 is 16 amino acids long. Germline assignment: CDR1 MDHEN and CDR2 SYDVKM. The V and J ends lost 3 bases and 0 bases respectively, with 14 bases between them. DNA of the CDR3: TGTGCCAGCAGTTTTAGGACACGCGCCCTGAACACTGAAGCTTTCTTT. Its translation is CASSFRTRALNTEAFF.